The present T cell receptor beta chain was sequenced within a study of OX40 agonist ivuxolimab in advanced cancers. Study background: The study enrolled dose-escalation patients with hepatocellular carcinoma, melanoma, renal cell or head and neck cancer. Aged roughly 23 to 90 with a mean of roughly 63 years, they were roughly 83% male. Regarding the study as a whole: With doses of 0.1 to 3.0 mg/kg, CD4+ and CD8+ blood T cells had undergone clonal expansion by week 6.

This clone came up once. As yet, its antigen is unknown. The V end lost 0 bases, the J end lost 6 bases, and 12 bases lay between the germline ends. Germline assignment: CDR1 SGHRS and CDR2 YFSETQ. CDR3 length equals 15 residues. It was autoimmune disease history or systemic immunosuppression that excluded patients. The data were produced by immunoSEQ multiplex PCR, yet TCRdb's version contains in-frame clones alone and is incomplete. The sample contains 55,000 to 75,000 clones, roughly 82% of which appear only once. V is TRBV5-1 and J is TRBJ2-2; D could derive from TRBD1 or TRBD2 (5 bases each). This specimen was CD4+ or CD8+ T cells sorted from blood, taken in a trial of the OX40 agonist ivuxolimab. This TCR came from an adult with an advanced solid tumor such as melanoma, head and neck, liver or kidney cancer. For the CDR3, the DNA is TGCGCCAGCAGCTTGGTTTTCGGGGCTTCCGGGGAGCTGTTTTTT. Translating it yields CASSLVFGASGELFF.